This T cell receptor beta chain is from a study of CD8+CD57+ T cells in acquired aplastic anemia. Overall study: The mean DNA yield obtained from sorted CD4+ and CD8+ cells came to around 3 ug.

Only patients with CD8+CD57+ cell expansion on flow cytometry were chosen for sequencing. Prior therapy had not been administered to any patient at the time of blood sampling. Genomic DNA constituted the template upon which TCR beta VDJ and CDR3 profiling was performed. TCRdb re-analysed the reads in MiXCR, keeping a single row per CDR3 protein. Here the sample spans 450,000 to 600,000 distinct CDR3 sequences, approximately 32% being singletons. The CDR3 spans 11 residues. Trimming pared 4 bases from V and 7 bases from J, leaving 6 bases between. The V gene's germline CDR1 is KGHDR and CDR2 SFDVKD. The sequencing sample was made of sorted CD4+, CD8+, or CD8+CD57+ T cells (not recorded which) from PBMCs. The J gene is TRBJ1-2, the V gene TRBV24-1; D is uncertain. The receptor comes from a human donor with aplastic anemia. The CDR3 nucleotides read TGTGCCACCAGTGAAGGTCGTGGCTACACCTTC. It specifies CATSEGRGYTF.